These T cell receptor beta chains were read from a single sample in a study of T cell repertoires in cytomegalovirus infection. TCRdb redid the calling of the reads with MiXCR, one entry per CDR3 protein. The table has fewer than 1,000,000 distinct CDR3 sequences, around 29% seen once. These receptors lack a known antigen. The sample here was cultured CD8+ T cells from PBMCs, taken from culture after CMV antigen stimulation. The receptor set was obtained from a human donor in good health (CMV status not recorded). Some clones in this sample may be carry-over from other donors' samples. Each CDR3 is given with its conserved first and last residue. The D gene is left open where the match is weak. Clone sizes are given selectively: once, few, many, or a class where the clone is expanded.

J gene | V gene | D gene | clone size | CDR3 DNA | CDR3 protein
TRBJ1-5 | TRBV10-3 | NA | NA | TGTGCCATCAGTGAATTAACGAATCAGCCCCAGCATTTT | CAISELTNQPQHF
TRBJ2-3 | TRBV6-1 | NA | NA | TGTGCCAGCAGTGAATATGGGCCGGGGGACCTAAGGGATACGCAGTATTTT | CASSEYGPGDLRDTQYF
TRBJ1-2 | TRBV2 | NA | NA | TGTGCCAGCAGGGGACTGGACAACTATGGCTACACCTTC | CASRGLDNYGYTF
TRBJ1-2 | TRBV6-8 | NA | NA | TGTGCCAGCAGTGACGACATCTTCTATGGCTACACCTTC | CASSDDIFYGYTF
TRBJ2-5 | TRBV4-2 | TRBD2 | NA | TGTGCCAGCAGCCTAAAAGGAAAGCGGGGGGAAGAGACCCAGTACTTC | CASSLKGKRGEETQYF
TRBJ1-6 | TRBV7-6 | NA | NA | TGTGCCAGCAGCCTCCAAGTGCTCTCACCCCTCCACTTT | CASSLQVLSPLHF
TRBJ1-2 | TRBV4-1 | NA | NA | TGCGCCAGCAGCCAAAAGGACTGGAATGGCTACACCTTC | CASSQKDWNGYTF
TRBJ2-2 | TRBV6-2/TRBV6-3 | TRBD1 | few | TGTGCCAGCAGTTATGGCAGGGGGCCAACCGGGGAGCTGTTTTTT | CASSYGRGPTGELFF
TRBJ2-7 | TRBV5-3 | TRBD2 | NA | TGTGCCAGCAGCGTGGGACTAGCGGGGGATGTACACGAGCAGTACTTC | CASSVGLAGDVHEQYF
TRBJ1-1 | TRBV13 | TRBD1 | once | TGTGCCAGCAGTCTAGGGGGCCCGGGGATCACTGAAGCTTTCTTT | CASSLGGPGITEAFF
TRBJ1-5 | TRBV19 | TRBD1 | few | TGTGCCAGTACTTATAGAGACAGGGGTAATCAGCCCCAGCATTTT | CASTYRDRGNQPQHF
TRBJ2-7 | TRBV6-5 | TRBD1 | NA | TGTGCCAGCACCCCCGGGACAGGGGCGACCTCTGAGCAGTACTTC | CASTPGTGATSEQYF
TRBJ1-1 | TRBV6-5 | NA | NA | TGTGCCAGCACCCGAGTACTGAACACTGAAGCTTTCTTT | CASTRVLNTEAFF
TRBJ2-1 | TRBV6-6 | TRBD2 | few | TGTGCCAGCAGTTACTCGCCACTAGCGGGGGGGAATGAGCAGTTCTTC | CASSYSPLAGGNEQFF
TRBJ2-5 | TRBV6-5 | NA | NA | TGTGCCAGCAGTTACGATTCGACAGCAGCGTATCTGACCCAGTACTTC | CASSYDSTAAYLTQYF
TRBJ2-1 | TRBV10-3 | NA | few | TGTGCCATCACTACGGGCAGGGAATATGAGCAGTTCTTC | CAITTGREYEQFF
TRBJ2-1 | TRBV20-1 | TRBD2 | NA | TGCAGTGCTAGAGCCCCGCAGCGGGACCTGCTCTCCTACAATGAGCAGTTCTTC | CSARAPQRDLLSYNEQFF
TRBJ2-1 | TRBV6-1 | TRBD2 | NA | TGTGCCAGCAGTTACACACGACTAGCGGGGGGGCCGGGTAATTACAATGAGCAGTTCTTC | CASSYTRLAGGPGNYNEQFF
TRBJ2-2 | TRBV29-1 | TRBD1 | NA | TGCAGCGCAACCGGGACAGGGGGACGAGCGTTGACCGGGGAGCTGTTTTTT | CSATGTGGRALTGELFF
TRBJ2-4 | TRBV29-1 | NA | NA | TGCAGCGTTGAAGGGGACCCCAGTAGCATTCAGTACTTC | CSVEGDPSSIQYF
TRBJ2-7 | TRBV19 | NA | NA | TGTGCCAGTAGTCTGGACGGAGCCTACGAGCAGTACTTC | CASSLDGAYEQYF
TRBJ1-5 | TRBV7-2 | NA | NA | TGTGCCAGCAGCCCCAGGGAGTATAGCAATCAGCTCCAGCATTTT | CASSPREYSNQLQHF
TRBJ1-6 | TRBV10-2 | NA | few | TGCGCCAGCAGTGAGGACAGCTCCTATAATTCACCCCTCCACTTT | CASSEDSSYNSPLHF
TRBJ1-2 | TRBV7-2 | NA | many | TGTGCCAGCAGCCCTCTTTTGGCGGAAAGCTATGGCTACACCTTC | CASSPLLAESYGYTF
TRBJ2-1 | TRBV12-3/TRBV12-4 | TRBD1 | once | TGTGCCAGCAGTCAAATCGGACAGGGCTTCAATGAGCAGTTCTTC | CASSQIGQGFNEQFF
TRBJ1-1 | TRBV12-5 | NA | few | TGTGCTAGCCGACTAGGGGAGAACACTGAAGCTTTCTTT | CASRLGENTEAFF
TRBJ1-6 | TRBV27 | NA | few | TGTGCCAGCAGTTTAACTGCAATGAATTCACCCCTCCACTTT | CASSLTAMNSPLHF
TRBJ2-3 | TRBV7-6 | NA | once | TGTGCTAGCAGCTTAGGTTCCCAATTCTCAGATACGCAGTATTTT | CASSLGSQFSDTQYF
TRBJ2-7 | TRBV5-5 | NA | many | TGTGCCAGCAGCACCGGGCCCGGAGGGTCCTACGAGCAGTACTTC | CASSTGPGGSYEQYF
TRBJ2-1 | TRBV4-3 | NA | few | TGCGCCAGCAGCCAAGAACGAGAGCAGTTCTTC | CASSQEREQFF
TRBJ1-2 | TRBV7-9 | NA | few | TGTGCCAGCAGCTTAGGCCAGGGTCCTTCCTTGGTCCATGGCTACACCTTC | CASSLGQGPSLVHGYTF
TRBJ2-5 | TRBV6-2/TRBV6-3 | TRBD2 | NA | TGTGCCAGCACCGCGGTCCGGGGGGACCAAGAGACCCAGTACTTC | CASTAVRGDQETQYF
TRBJ1-1 | TRBV9 | NA | NA | TGTGCCAGCAGCCCTCCCCGGGCGGTCACTGAAGCTTTCTTT | CASSPPRAVTEAFF